This TCR beta chain appears in the sequencing data of a study of T cell responses to AZD1222 COVID-19 vaccine. Measured with immunoSEQ multiplex PCR; TCRdb has only the in-frame clones, and not every one. The repertoire holds around 99,000 clones, with approximately 89% as singletons. The germline V and J ends were trimmed by 6 bases and 1 base, with 7 bases remaining between them. CDR3 size: 13 residues. CDR1 and CDR2 (germline): LNHDA, SQIVND (reference sequence). The source is an adult who received the AZD1222 COVID-19 vaccine. The rearrangement links TRBV19 to TRBJ1-5; D is unresolved. The sample in question was peripheral blood, obtained 28 days after the second AZD1222 dose. CDR3 region: CASSPGSNQPQHF. DNA for the CDR3: TGTGCCAGTAGCCCGGGGAGCAATCAGCCCCAGCATTTT.